This TCR beta chain stems from a study of CD8 T cells in ankylosing spondylitis. Construction of TCR beta libraries was performed using quantitative 5'-RACE with molecular barcodes. TCRdb processed the 5' RACE reads anew with MiXCR; each CDR3 protein has one entry. Of hundreds of thousands of distinct CDR3 sequences in the sample, approximately 26% were seen once. The CDR3 runs to 14 residues. Germline CDR1 reads DFQATT; CDR2 reads SNEGSKA (reference sequence). Between the trimmed V and J ends, which lost 6 bases and 5 bases, there was a span of 19 bases. The study, taken as a whole, reports: Previously reported in reactive arthritis synovial fluid and blood were some of the motif variants. Ankylosing spondylitis blood appeared to carry a characteristic TCR beta motif of roughly eight highly homologous variants. Disease-linked clones were found to be CD8+ and relatively rare in peripheral blood.

As concerns this clonotype: Its antigen is currently unknown.

The specimen sequenced was blood, either unsorted or a sorted T cell fraction (not recorded which). This receptor was obtained from a male donor with ankylosing spondylitis. The chain recombines TRBV20-1 with TRBJ2-5; TRBD2 is a possible D gene (6 bases). DNA of the CDR3: TGCAGTGCCACCGGGGTGAGCGGGCAGGAGACCCAGTACTTC. Encoded protein: CSATGVSGQETQYF.